A selection of T cell receptor beta chains follows, all from one sample in a study of control samples from healthy donors and cancer patients. Method: immunoSEQ multiplex PCR; TCRdb's copy keeps in-frame clones and lacks some. The table shows about 130,000 clones, with about 94% occurring only once. The source material was PBMCs. These receptors were collected from a man in his 60s with colorectal cancer. Both conserved end residues are part of each CDR3. Each record gives: D gene, V gene, J gene, clone size, CDR3 protein, CDR3 DNA. The D gene is left open where the match is weak. Clone size is shown for a subset of rows, as once, few, many or a class of expanded clone.

>.|TRBV5-6|TRBJ2-7|.
CASSLWQGSYEQYF
TGTGCCAGCAGCCTGTGGCAGGGGTCCTACGAGCAGTACTTC
>.|TRBV12-1|TRBJ2-7|.
CASSGEGVSYEQYF
TGTGCCAGCAGCGGAGAAGGAGTTTCGTACGAGCAGTACTTC
>TRBD1|TRBV19|TRBJ1-2|.
CASSIPGQGKAKDGYTF
TGTGCCAGTAGTATACCGGGACAGGGAAAGGCTAAGGATGGCTACACCTTC
>.|TRBV2|TRBJ1-6|.
CASSDGPGRLNSPLHF
TGTGCCAGCAGTGATGGGCCAGGGCGGTTGAATTCACCCCTCCACTTT
>.|TRBV9|TRBJ2-5|once
CASSSFSGSGETQYF
TGTGCCAGCAGCTCATTTAGCGGCTCTGGAGAGACCCAGTACTTC
>.|TRBV13|TRBJ2-3|.
CASSQRGFSSTDTQYF
TGTGCCAGCAGCCAAAGGGGGTTCTCTAGCACAGATACGCAGTATTTT
>.|TRBV4-3|TRBJ1-4|.
CASSPSGGRAEKLFF
TGCGCCAGCAGCCCCTCGGGGGGCCGAGCCGAAAAACTGTTTTTT
>.|TRBV11-3|TRBJ1-4|once
CASSSPGASNEKLFF
TGTGCCAGCAGTTCCCCGGGGGCGTCTAATGAAAAACTGTTTTTT
>.|TRBV9|TRBJ2-6|.
CASSLTGSGANVLTF
TGTGCCAGCAGCCTCACAGGGTCCGGGGCCAACGTCCTGACTTTC
>TRBD1|TRBV30|TRBJ2-7|.
CAWTPGQGSYEQYF
TGTGCCTGGACACCGGGACAGGGCTCCTACGAGCAGTACTTC
>.|TRBV27|TRBJ2-7|.
CASSWLASSYEQYF
TGTGCCAGCAGTTGGTTAGCTAGCTCCTACGAGCAGTACTTC
>.|TRBV9|TRBJ1-3|once
CASSVGTGGDTIYF
TGTGCCAGCAGCGTAGGAACGGGAGGGGACACCATATATTTT
>.|TRBV18|TRBJ2-1|.
CASSPGSRIYNEQFF
TGTGCCAGCTCACCAGGGTCCCGGATCTACAATGAGCAGTTCTTC
>.|TRBV12-3/TRBV12-4|TRBJ1-5|.
CASSFGSNQPQHF
TGTGCCAGCAGTTTCGGCAGCAATCAGCCCCAGCATTTT
>.|TRBV6-5|TRBJ2-7|.
CASSYGQGKFYEQYF
TGTGCCAGCAGTTATGGGCAGGGTAAATTCTACGAGCAGTACTTC
>TRBD2|TRBV10-3|TRBJ2-3|.
CAISDRASGESTSTDTQYF
TGTGCCATCAGTGATAGGGCTAGCGGGGAGTCGACTAGCACAGATACGCAGTATTTT
>.|TRBV21-1|TRBJ1-5|.
CASSKVRGLDQPQHF
TGTGCCAGCAGCAAAGTCAGGGGGTTAGACCAGCCCCAGCATTTT
>TRBD2|TRBV4-1|TRBJ2-3|.
CASSQPLAGGVISTDTQYF
TGCGCCAGCAGCCAACCACTAGCGGGGGGGGTAATTAGCACAGATACGCAGTATTTT
>.|TRBV6-1|TRBJ1-5|.
CASSEALTDRTPQHF
TGTGCCAGCAGTGAAGCGCTGACGGACCGGACGCCCCAGCATTTT
>.|TRBV7-2|TRBJ1-6|.
CASSLEGDGNSPLHF
TGTGCCAGCAGCTTAGAAGGGGATGGTAATTCACCCCTCCACTTT
>TRBD1|TRBV7-9|TRBJ1-1|.
CASSLDRGPEAFF
TGTGCCAGCAGCTTGGACAGGGGGCCTGAAGCTTTCTTT
>.|TRBV29-1|TRBJ1-3|.
CSVESNRASGNTIYF
TGCAGCGTTGAATCTAACAGGGCCTCTGGAAACACCATATATTTT
>TRBD1|TRBV3-1/TRBV3-2|TRBJ1-2|.
CASSQGDSYGYTF
TGTGCCAGCAGCCAAGGGGACAGTTATGGCTACACCTTC
>TRBD2|TRBV29-1|TRBJ2-1|.
CSIESSAGGPYNEQFF
TGCAGCATCGAAAGTTCCGCGGGGGGGCCCTACAATGAGCAGTTCTTC
>.|TRBV18|TRBJ1-4|.
CASSPRGSNEKLFF
TGTGCCAGCTCACCAAGGGGGAGTAATGAAAAACTGTTTTTT
>TRBD1|TRBV5-1|TRBJ1-4|.
CASSFNRGGTNEKLFF
TGCGCCAGCAGCTTTAACAGGGGAGGTACTAATGAAAAACTGTTTTTT
>.|TRBV5-5|TRBJ2-7|.
CASSSYGYEQYF
TGTGCCAGCAGCTCCTACGGATACGAGCAGTACTTC
>.|TRBV4-2|TRBJ2-7|.
CASSPRTGEVREQYF
TGTGCCAGCAGCCCCAGGACCGGGGAGGTTCGCGAGCAGTACTTC
>TRBD1|TRBV18|TRBJ1-4|.
CASSPRGQPNEKLFF
TGTGCCAGCTCACCGAGGGGACAGCCGAATGAAAAACTGTTTTTT
>.|TRBV4-2|TRBJ2-2|.
CASRPGQANTGELFF
TGTGCCAGCAGACCCGGACAAGCGAACACCGGGGAGCTGTTTTTT
>TRBD1|TRBV6-5|TRBJ2-7|few
CASSFRTGAAEQYF
TGTGCCAGCAGTTTTCGGACAGGGGCGGCCGAGCAGTACTTC
>.|TRBV5-4|TRBJ2-1|.
CASSATDRSYNEQFF
TGTGCCAGCAGCGCGACCGACCGCTCCTACAATGAGCAGTTCTTC
>.|TRBV7-2|TRBJ2-1|few
CASSPGLLTYNEQFF
TGTGCCAGCAGCCCAGGACTACTCACCTACAATGAGCAGTTCTTC
>.|TRBV6-5|TRBJ2-2|.
CASRGAGTGELFF
TGTGCCAGCAGGGGCGCAGGGACCGGGGAGCTGTTTTTT
>.|TRBV10-3|TRBJ1-5|once
CAISESLGSNQPQHF
TGTGCCATCAGTGAGTCATTGGGGAGCAATCAGCCCCAGCATTTT
>.|TRBV29-1|TRBJ1-1|.
CSVEGKRVSTEAFF
TGCAGCGTTGAAGGAAAGCGGGTGAGCACTGAAGCTTTCTTT
>.|TRBV29-1|TRBJ2-7|.
CSVRDTNYEQYF
TGCAGCGTTAGGGACACTAACTACGAGCAGTACTTC
>.|TRBV7-6|TRBJ1-4|.
CASSPGPAGATNEKLFF
TGTGCCAGCAGCCCCGGCCCGGCGGGCGCAACTAATGAAAAACTGTTTTTT
>TRBD1|TRBV5-1|TRBJ1-2|.
CASSSSVGGGYGYTF
TGCGCCAGCAGCTCTTCAGTAGGGGGCGGCTATGGCTACACCTTC
>.|TRBV6-6|TRBJ1-2|.
CASSYDGQAVGYTF
TGTGCCAGCAGTTACGACGGCCAGGCGGTTGGCTACACCTTC
>.|TRBV3-1/TRBV3-2|TRBJ1-5|.
CASSPGHLNQPQHF
TGTGCCAGCAGCCCTGGGCACCTCAATCAGCCCCAGCATTTT